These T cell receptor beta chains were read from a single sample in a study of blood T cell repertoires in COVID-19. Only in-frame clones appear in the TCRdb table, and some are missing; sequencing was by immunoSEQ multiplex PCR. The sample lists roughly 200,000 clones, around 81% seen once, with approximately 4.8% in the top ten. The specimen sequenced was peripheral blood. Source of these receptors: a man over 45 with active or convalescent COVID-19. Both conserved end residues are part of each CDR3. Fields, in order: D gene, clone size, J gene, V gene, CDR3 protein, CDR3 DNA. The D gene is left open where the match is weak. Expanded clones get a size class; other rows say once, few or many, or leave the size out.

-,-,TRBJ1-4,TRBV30,CAWSLQGNEKLFF,TGTGCCTGGAGTTTACAGGGTAATGAAAAACTGTTTTTT
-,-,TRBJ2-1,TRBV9,CASSPIGSRSSYNEQFF,TGTGCCAGCAGCCCCATCGGGTCCCGCAGCTCCTACAATGAGCAGTTCTTC
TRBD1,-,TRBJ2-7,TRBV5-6,CASSLFGQAYEQYF,TGTGCCAGCAGCTTGTTTGGACAGGCTTACGAGCAGTACTTC
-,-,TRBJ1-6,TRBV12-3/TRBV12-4,CASSRTGNSPLHF,TGTGCCAGCAGTCGTACAGGAAATTCACCCCTCCACTTT
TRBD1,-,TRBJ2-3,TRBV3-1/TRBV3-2,CASSPTGTATQYF,TGTGCCAGCAGCCCGACCGGGACAGCCACGCAGTATTTT
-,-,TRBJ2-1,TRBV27,CASSSRAGDDEQFF,TGTGCCAGCAGTTCCAGAGCGGGCGACGATGAGCAGTTCTTC
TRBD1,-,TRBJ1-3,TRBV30,CAARDSRSGNTIYF,TGTGCCGCGCGGGACAGCCGCTCTGGAAACACCATATATTTT
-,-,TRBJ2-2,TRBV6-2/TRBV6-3,CASSTISATGELFF,TGTGCCAGCAGTACGATTAGCGCCACCGGGGAGCTGTTTTTT
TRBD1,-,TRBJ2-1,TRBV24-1,CATSRDRTRSEQFF,TGTGCCACCAGCAGGGACAGGACGCGTAGTGAGCAGTTCTTC
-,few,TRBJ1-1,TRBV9,CASSPTEAFF,TGTGCCAGCAGCCCAACTGAAGCTTTCTTT
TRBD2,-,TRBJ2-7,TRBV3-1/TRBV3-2,CASSPSGTYEQYF,TGTGCCAGCAGCCCTAGCGGTACCTACGAGCAGTACTTC
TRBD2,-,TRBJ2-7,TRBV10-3,CAISEGLSGVFYEQYF,TGTGCCATCAGTGAAGGCCTAAGCGGGGTTTTCTACGAGCAGTACTTC
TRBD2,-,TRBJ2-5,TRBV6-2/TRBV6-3,CASSKSLAGGYQETQYF,TGTGCCAGCAGTAAATCCCTAGCGGGGGGTTACCAAGAGACCCAGTACTTC
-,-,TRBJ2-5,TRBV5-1,CASSSLRGEETQYF,TGCGCCAGCAGCTCCCTTCGCGGGGAAGAGACCCAGTACTTC
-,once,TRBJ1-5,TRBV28,CASLGRGPNQPQHF,TGTGCCAGCCTTGGGAGGGGTCCTAATCAGCCCCAGCATTTT
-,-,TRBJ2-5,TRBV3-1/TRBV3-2,CASSRQVYQETQYF,TGTGCCAGCAGCCGACAGGTCTACCAAGAGACCCAGTACTTC
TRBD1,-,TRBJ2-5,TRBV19,CASSIAAGGLETQYF,TGTGCCAGTAGTATAGCTGCAGGGGGCCTGGAGACCCAGTACTTC
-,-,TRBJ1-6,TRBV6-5,CASTRTMGEGSPLHF,TGTGCCAGCACCCGGACGATGGGGGAGGGATCACCCCTCCACTTT
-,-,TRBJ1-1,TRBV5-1,CASSQKPVSEAFF,TGCGCCAGCAGCCAAAAACCGGTCTCTGAAGCTTTCTTT
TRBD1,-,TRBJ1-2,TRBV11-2,CASSVLQGVDGYTF,TGTGCCAGCAGCGTATTACAGGGGGTGGATGGCTACACCTTC
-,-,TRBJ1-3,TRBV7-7,CASSLGEGSGNTIYF,TGTGCCAGCAGCTTAGGAGAGGGCTCTGGAAACACCATATATTTT
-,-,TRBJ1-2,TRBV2,CATVPGDYGYTF,TGTGCCACCGTCCCGGGGGACTATGGCTACACCTTC
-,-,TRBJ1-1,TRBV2,CASSLGVNTEAFF,TGTGCCAGCAGCCTAGGGGTAAACACTGAAGCTTTCTTT
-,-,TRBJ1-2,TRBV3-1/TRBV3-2,CASSQVAGGGYGYTF,TGTGCCAGCAGCCAAGTTGCTGGGGGCGGCTATGGCTACACCTTC
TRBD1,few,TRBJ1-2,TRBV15,CATSFGTADKRHYGYTF,TGTGCCACCAGCTTCGGGACAGCGGATAAAAGGCACTATGGCTACACCTTC
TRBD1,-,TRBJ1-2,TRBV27,CASSHRQGADYGYTF,TGTGCCAGCAGCCATCGACAGGGGGCGGACTATGGCTACACCTTC
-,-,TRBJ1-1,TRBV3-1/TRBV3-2,CASSQDHRVRRF,TGTGCCAGCAGCCAAGATCATCGGGTTCGGCGGTTT